The present entry profiles one T cell receptor beta chain with its context. Its antigen is unknown. The repertoire was sequenced with immunoSEQ multiplex PCR; TCRdb's copy has only in-frame clones and lacks some. Of 13,000 to 15,000 clones in the sample, around four fifths were seen once. The time point is: approximately ten-day in vitro stimulation with candidate neoantigen peptide 4. Mismatch repair deficiency was confirmed in all patients, by PCR or immunohistochemistry. TCR sequencing covered a few patients who responded to pembrolizumab. The CDR3 is 14 amino acids. Per germline, CDR1 LGHNT and CDR2 FRNRAP. Between the trimmed V and J ends, which lost 2 bases and 1 base, there was a span of 8 bases. The sample belongs to a study of PD-1 blockade in mismatch repair-deficient tumors.

The clonotype comes from an adult with mismatch repair-deficient cancer. Sample: cells cultured in vitro, taken from a patient treated with pembrolizumab. The V and J genes are TRBV12-5 and TRBJ1-1; D ambiguous. This CDR3 is CASGLKHPNTEAFF. As DNA, the CDR3 is TGTGCTAGTGGTTTGAAGCACCCGAACACTGAAGCTTTCTTT.